One sample yielded the 26 T cell receptor beta chains listed below, sequenced in a study of shared clonotypes between healthy human individuals. Assay used: immunoSEQ multiplex PCR; TCRdb lists only in-frame clones, some missing. This repertoire shows hundreds of thousands of clones, around 96% found once; its top ten account for approximately 0.11%. Terminally differentiated effector memory CD45RA+ cells were excluded by CCR7 positive selection of CD45RO-negative cells. Sample: naive CD8+ T cells sorted from blood. The source is a woman between 25 and 40 years old in good health.

The J gene is TRBJ2-7, the V gene TRBV6-6; 8 positions agree with TRBD1. The V and J ends lost 10 bases and 5 bases, in that order; junction bases with no gene match: 4. The CDR3 contains 11 residues. CDR1 and CDR2 from the germline V gene are MNHNY and SVGAGI (reference sequence). DNA for the CDR3: TGTGCCACCGCAGGGGGCCACGAGCAGTACTTC. Encoded protein: CATAGGHEQYF.

In nucleotides, the CDR3 is TGTGCCAGCAGTGACTGGCACCGCAATGAGCAGTTCTTC. Protein product: CASSDWHRNEQFF. This sequence joins TRBV2 and TRBJ2-1; D gene unclear. The V end was cut by 3 bases, the J end by 6 bases, with 9 bases between. CDR1 SNHLY and CDR2 FYNNEI come from the germline V gene. The CDR3 extends over 13 amino acids.

V and J are TRBV27 and TRBJ2-5, with D possibly being TRBD2 (5 bases). The V gene's germline CDR1 is MNHEY and CDR2 SMNVEV (reference sequence). The CDR3 runs 17 residues. Trimming cost V 3 bases and J 5 bases, with 22 bases left between them. The CDR3 nucleotides read TGTGCCAGCAGTTTGGGGAGCCACAGCACCAAGTGGGAGACCCAGTACTTC. Translating gives CASSLGSHSTKWETQYF.

The J gene is TRBJ1-2, the V gene TRBV27, with unresolved D. Germline V gene lookup returns CDR1 MNHEY and CDR2 SMNVEV (reference sequence). Trimming took off 0 bases at V and 4 bases at J, with 6 bases between the two ends. The CDR3 runs 13 residues. The CDR3 is CASSLSSLYGYTF. The DNA of the CDR3 is TGTGCCAGCAGTTTATCCAGCCTCTATGGCTACACCTTC.

This chain connects TRBV4-1 to TRBJ2-2; 7 bases match TRBD1. The V and J ends lost 0 bases and 11 bases, in that order; junction bases with no gene match: 9. From germline, CDR1 is MGHRA and CDR2 YSYEKL. This CDR3 has 15 amino acids. CDR3 bases: TGCGCCAGCAGCCAAGAGGAACAGGGGACCTTCGAGCTGTTTTTT. Its translation is CASSQEEQGTFELFF.

V and J are TRBV5-5 and TRBJ2-7; TRBD1 is a possible D gene (5 bases). The length of the CDR3 is 15 residues. Per the germline V gene, CDR1 is SGHKS and CDR2 is YYEKEE (reference sequence). Trimming left V 4 bases short and J 0 bases short, with 14 bases between. DNA for the CDR3: TGTGCCAGCAGCGCGGACAAGACCCCCTCCTACGAGCAGTACTTC. Translation: CASSADKTPSYEQYF.

This sequence joins TRBV28 and TRBJ1-4; 9 nucleotides line up with TRBD1. From germline, CDR1 is MDHEN and CDR2 SYDVKM. The CDR3 runs 16 residues. After removal of 4 bases from V and 6 bases from J, the junction contained 9 bases not matched to a gene. CDR3 sequence (DNA): TGTGCCAGCAGTTCCTTGGACCGGGACAGGGATGAAAAACTGTTTTTT. Translating it yields CASSSLDRDRDEKLFF. The full variable domain, completed using reference TRBV28 and TRBJ1-4, is DVKVTQSSRYLVKRTGEKVFLECVQDMDHENMFWYRQDPGLGLRLIYFSYDVKMKEKGDIPEGYSVSREKKERFSLILESASTNQTSMYLCASSSLDRDRDEKLFFGSGTQLSVL.

The rearrangement links TRBV7-9 to TRBJ2-6, with 7 bases matching TRBD1. This CDR3 is built from 17 residues. The V gene end was trimmed by 6 bases and the J gene end by 0 bases; junction bases not matched to a gene: 8. Per the germline V gene, CDR1 is SEHNR and CDR2 is FQNEAQ (reference sequence). The CDR3 bases are TGTGCCAGCAGTTCCGGGACAGCACTCTCTGGGGCCAACGTCCTGACTTTC. The encoded protein is CASSSGTALSGANVLTF.

This clone is a singleton in its sample. The V call is TRBV27, the J call TRBJ1-5, with TRBD1 as a possible D gene (5 bases). Germline V gives CDR1 MNHEY, CDR2 SMNVEV (reference sequence). CDR3 size: 14 residues. Trimming removed 5 bases at V and 3 bases at J, with 11 bases between. The CDR3 DNA follows: TGTGCCAGCAGTCGAGACAGCCTCAATCAGCCCCAGCATTTT. It codes for CASSRDSLNQPQHF.

The V gene is TRBV5-1, the J gene TRBJ2-7; D is possibly TRBD2 (5 bases). V shed 4 bases and J shed 5 bases, with 10 bases lying between them. Looked up from germline, CDR1 is SGHRS and CDR2 is YFSETQ. This CDR3 region has 12 residues. CDR3 coding DNA: TGCGCCAGCAGCCCCAGTAGCGACGAGCAGTACTTC. Its translation: CASSPSSDEQYF.

This rearrangement joins TRBV11-2 to TRBJ1-2, with D possibly being TRBD1 (5 bases). Germline values: CDR1 SGHAT, CDR2 FQNNGV. Trimming stripped 5 bases from V and 7 bases from J, with 14 bases between. The CDR3 has 13 amino acids. CDR3 protein: CASSPQERSGYTF. In DNA form, the CDR3 reads TGTGCCAGCAGCCCACAGGAAAGAAGTGGCTACACCTTC.

As regards this clone: The same CDR3 also results from other DNA sequences found in this sample. This chain links TRBV28 with TRBJ2-1; D is uncertain. This CDR3 spans 13 amino acids. CDR1 and CDR2 from the germline V gene are MDHEN and SYDVKM. Trimming stripped 1 base from V and 1 base from J, with 2 bases between. The DNA for the CDR3 is TGTGCCAGCAGTTTATCTTCCTACAATGAGCAGTTCTTC. Translated, it gives CASSLSSYNEQFF.

The chain couples TRBV9 to TRBJ2-2, with TRBD2 matching over 14 bases. The CDR3 covers 16 residues. Germline CDR1 is SGDLS and CDR2 is YYNGEE. V dropped 0 bases and J dropped 6; count of bases not matched to a gene: 1. The CDR3 coding sequence is TGTGCCAGCAGCGTAGGGGGACTAGCGGGAGCCGGGGAGCTGTTTTTT. This codes for CASSVGGLAGAGELFF. The full variable domain, with the rest looked up from reference TRBV9 and TRBJ2-2, is DSGVTQTPKHLITATGQRVTLRCSPRSGDLSVYWYQQSLDQGLQFLIQYYNGEERAKGNILERFSAQQFPDLHSELNLSSLELGDSALYFCASSVGGLAGAGELFFGEGSRLTVL.

The chain employs TRBV10-2 and TRBJ1-2, with TRBD1 as a possible D gene (5 bases). This CDR3 is built from 14 residues. CDR1 WSHSY and CDR2 SAAADI come from the germline V gene. The germline V and J ends were trimmed by 6 bases and 7 bases, with 18 bases remaining between them. Here the CDR3 DNA reads TGCGCCAGCAGGGGGGGTGGTTTTGGAGGTGGCTACACCTTC. Its translation is CASRGGGFGGGYTF.

The V and J genes are TRBV5-1 and TRBJ2-5; 9 bases fit TRBD2. V trimming: 0 bases; J trimming: 5 bases; junction bases outside the gene matches: 14. There are 18 residues in the CDR3. Per the germline V gene, CDR1 is SGHRS and CDR2 is YFSETQ. The CDR3 DNA sequence: TGCGCCAGCAGCTTGGAGGAAATAGCGGGAGAAATTTTGGAGACCCAGTACTTC. It translates to CASSLEEIAGEILETQYF.

The V and J genes are TRBV6-1 and TRBJ1-5; no reliable D call. The V gene's germline CDR1 is MNHNS and CDR2 SASEGT. CDR3 length: 17 amino acids. V dropped 3 bases and J dropped 0 bases, with 15 bases sitting between them. This CDR3 reads CASSDEKGPYSNQPQHF. DNA of the CDR3: TGTGCCAGCAGTGACGAGAAGGGCCCATATAGCAATCAGCCCCAGCATTTT.

The V call is TRBV6-6, the J call TRBJ1-1, with a possible D match to TRBD1 (5 bases). CDR3 size: 12 residues. V gave up 5 bases and J gave up 4 bases, with 8 bases separating them. Germline CDR1 and CDR2: MNHNY and SVGAGI (reference sequence). CDR3 sequence: CASSPGLTEAFF. The DNA of the CDR3 is TGTGCCAGCAGTCCAGGGCTCACTGAAGCTTTCTTT.

The rearrangement uses TRBV27 and TRBJ1-4, with D unresolved. The germline V gene encodes CDR1 MNHEY and CDR2 SMNVEV (reference sequence). The CDR3 is 15 residues long. V lost 1 base to trimming and J lost 5 bases, with 11 bases between them. CDR3 amino acids: CASSLFESPNEKLFF. CDR3 DNA sequence: TGTGCCAGCAGTTTATTCGAGTCCCCAAATGAAAAACTGTTTTTT.

The V call is TRBV5-6, the J call TRBJ2-7; D remains unclear. Germline CDR1 is SGHDT and CDR2 is YYEEEE. V lost 2 bases and J 3 bases, leaving 12 bases between the germline ends. CDR3 length equals 14 residues. In DNA form, the CDR3 reads TGTGCCAGCAGCTTCGAGACGGAATTCTACGAGCAGTACTTC. Protein product: CASSFETEFYEQYF.

This clone was seen a single time. The chain uses TRBV28 and TRBJ2-1; D might be TRBD1 (6 bases). The CDR3 length is 15 residues. Germline CDR1 is MDHEN and CDR2 is SYDVKM. Trimming removed 3 bases from V and 10 bases from J, with 19 bases in between. This CDR3 is CASSFGGFETWEQFF. Here the CDR3 DNA reads TGTGCCAGCAGTTTTGGGGGCTTCGAGACTTGGGAGCAGTTCTTC.

This chain connects TRBV18 to TRBJ1-1, with D uncertain. The CDR3 sequence is 15 residues long. The ends were cut back, 2 bases at V and 3 bases at J, with 13 bases in the middle. Looked up from germline, CDR1 is KGHSH and CDR2 is LQKENI. As DNA, the CDR3 is TGTGCCAGCTCACCATTCGGGGATGCGCACACTGAAGCTTTCTTT. Its translation is CASSPFGDAHTEAFF.

The chain employs TRBV28 and TRBJ1-1; 7 bases match TRBD1. Germline-derived CDR1 and CDR2 are MDHEN and SYDVKM. This CDR3 comprises 15 residues. Trimming at V came to 4 bases and at J to 0 bases, leaving 5 bases not matched to a gene. The CDR3 loop reads CASSSRDSMNTEAFF. CDR3 nucleotide sequence: TGTGCCAGCAGTTCTCGGGACAGCATGAACACTGAAGCTTTCTTT.

This rearrangement joins TRBV7-9 to TRBJ1-4; no firm D call. The CDR3 sequence is 15 residues long. Germline lookup yields CDR1 SEHNR and CDR2 FQNEAQ (reference sequence). Trimming shortened V by 5 bases and J by 8 bases, and 18 bases separated the two germline ends. The chain's CDR3 is CASSPPSAGGEKLFF. The CDR3 nucleotides are TGTGCCAGCAGCCCCCCCTCCGCGGGAGGAGAAAAACTGTTTTTT.

This chain connects TRBV2 to TRBJ2-1; unclear D gene. Trimming shortened V by 1 base and J by 3 bases, and 10 bases separated the two germline ends. The CDR3 is 15 amino acids. Germline V lookup: CDR1 SNHLY, CDR2 FYNNEI. The CDR3 DNA follows: TGTGCCAGCAGTGAAGAGGGTAGTCACTACAATGAGCAGTTCTTC. This codes for CASSEEGSHYNEQFF.

The J gene is TRBJ1-1, the V gene TRBV27; D is unresolved. This CDR3 has 15 amino acids. Germline V lookup: CDR1 MNHEY, CDR2 SMNVEV (reference sequence). V was shortened by 5 bases and J by 0 bases, with 13 bases between the two germline ends. The CDR3 nucleotides are TGTGCCAGCAGTGCTGACTCATACTTGAACACTGAAGCTTTCTTT. Protein product: CASSADSYLNTEAFF.

The chain uses TRBV7-9 and TRBJ2-3; D is uncertain. The germline V gene encodes CDR1 SEHNR and CDR2 FQNEAQ (reference sequence). Trimming took off 5 bases at V and 6 bases at J, with 12 bases between the two ends. This CDR3 has 13 residues. In nucleotides, the CDR3 is TGTGCCAGCAGCCCCCTAGATGGGGATACGCAGTATTTT. This sequence encodes CASSPLDGDTQYF.